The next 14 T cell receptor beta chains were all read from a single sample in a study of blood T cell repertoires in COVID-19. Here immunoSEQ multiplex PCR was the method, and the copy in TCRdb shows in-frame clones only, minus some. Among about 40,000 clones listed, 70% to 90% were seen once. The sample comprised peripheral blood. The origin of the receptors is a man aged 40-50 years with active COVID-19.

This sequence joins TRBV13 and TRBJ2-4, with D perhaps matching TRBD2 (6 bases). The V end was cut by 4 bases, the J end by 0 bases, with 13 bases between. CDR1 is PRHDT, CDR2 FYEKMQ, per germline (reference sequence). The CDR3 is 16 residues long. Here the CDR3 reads CASSSALGLAKNIQYF. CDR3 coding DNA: TGTGCCAGCAGCTCCGCCTTGGGACTAGCCAAAAACATTCAGTACTTC.

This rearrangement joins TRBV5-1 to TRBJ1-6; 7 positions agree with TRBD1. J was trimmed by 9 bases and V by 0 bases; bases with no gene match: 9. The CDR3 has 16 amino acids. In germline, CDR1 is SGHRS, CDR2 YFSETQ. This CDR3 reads CASSLDGTVAGSPLHF. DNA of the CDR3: TGCGCCAGCAGCTTGGATGGGACAGTAGCCGGTTCACCCCTCCACTTT.

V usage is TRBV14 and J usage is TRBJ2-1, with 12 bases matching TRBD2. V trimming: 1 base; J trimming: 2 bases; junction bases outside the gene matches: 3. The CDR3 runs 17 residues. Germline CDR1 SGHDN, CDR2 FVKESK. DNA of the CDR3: TGTGCCAGCAGCCAAGGACTAGCGGGAGAGGCCTACAATGAGCAGTTCTTC. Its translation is CASSQGLAGEAYNEQFF.

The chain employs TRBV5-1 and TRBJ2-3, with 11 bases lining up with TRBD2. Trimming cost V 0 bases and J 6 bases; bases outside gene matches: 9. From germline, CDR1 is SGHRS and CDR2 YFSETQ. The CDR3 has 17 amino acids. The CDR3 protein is CASSLGVAASGRDTQYF. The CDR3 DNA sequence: TGCGCCAGCAGCTTGGGGGTTGCGGCTAGCGGGAGGGATACGCAGTATTTT.

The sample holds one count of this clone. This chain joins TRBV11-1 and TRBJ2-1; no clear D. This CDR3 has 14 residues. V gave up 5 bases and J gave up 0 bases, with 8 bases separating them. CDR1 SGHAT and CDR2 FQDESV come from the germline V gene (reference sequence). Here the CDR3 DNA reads TGTGCCAGCAGCCCTAGTGGCTCCTACAATGAGCAGTTCTTC. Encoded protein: CASSPSGSYNEQFF.

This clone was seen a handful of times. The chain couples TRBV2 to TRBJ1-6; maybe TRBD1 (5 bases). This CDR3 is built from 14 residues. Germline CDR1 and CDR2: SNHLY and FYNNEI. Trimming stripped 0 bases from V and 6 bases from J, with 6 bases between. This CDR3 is CASSEAGANSPLHF. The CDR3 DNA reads TGTGCCAGCAGTGAAGCAGGGGCTAATTCACCCCTCCACTTT.

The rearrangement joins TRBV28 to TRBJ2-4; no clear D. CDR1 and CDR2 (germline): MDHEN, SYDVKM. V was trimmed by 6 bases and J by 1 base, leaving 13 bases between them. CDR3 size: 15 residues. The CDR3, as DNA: TGTGCCAGCAGCCCGGTCGTGTGGGCCAAAAACATTCAGTACTTC. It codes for CASSPVVWAKNIQYF.

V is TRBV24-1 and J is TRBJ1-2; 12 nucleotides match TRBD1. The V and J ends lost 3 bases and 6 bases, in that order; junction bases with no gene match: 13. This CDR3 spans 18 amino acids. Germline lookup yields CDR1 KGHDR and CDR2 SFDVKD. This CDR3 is CATSDPNPGTGGENGYTF. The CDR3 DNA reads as TGTGCCACCAGTGATCCCAACCCCGGGACAGGGGGCGAAAATGGCTACACCTTC.

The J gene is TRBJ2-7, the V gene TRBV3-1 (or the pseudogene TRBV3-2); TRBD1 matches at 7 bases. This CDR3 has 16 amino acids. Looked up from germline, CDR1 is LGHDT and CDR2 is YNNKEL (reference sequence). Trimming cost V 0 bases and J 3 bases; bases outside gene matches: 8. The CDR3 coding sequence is TGTGCCAGCAGCCAAGATAGGGCAGGGGGTGGCTACGAGCAGTACTTC. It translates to CASSQDRAGGGYEQYF.

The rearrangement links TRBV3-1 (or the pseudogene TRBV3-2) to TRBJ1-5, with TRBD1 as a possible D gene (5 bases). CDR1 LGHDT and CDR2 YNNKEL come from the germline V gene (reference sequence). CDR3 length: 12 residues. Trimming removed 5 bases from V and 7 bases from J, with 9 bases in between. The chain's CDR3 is CASSSGYQPQHF. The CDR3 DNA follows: TGTGCCAGCAGCTCAGGGTACCAGCCCCAGCATTTT.

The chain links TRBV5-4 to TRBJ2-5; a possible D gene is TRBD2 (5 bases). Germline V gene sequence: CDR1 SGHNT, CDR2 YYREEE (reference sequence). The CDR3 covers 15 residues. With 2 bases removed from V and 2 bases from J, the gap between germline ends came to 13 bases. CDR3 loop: CASSFASTGQETQYF. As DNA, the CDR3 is TGTGCCAGCAGCTTTGCTAGCACGGGGCAAGAGACCCAGTACTTC.

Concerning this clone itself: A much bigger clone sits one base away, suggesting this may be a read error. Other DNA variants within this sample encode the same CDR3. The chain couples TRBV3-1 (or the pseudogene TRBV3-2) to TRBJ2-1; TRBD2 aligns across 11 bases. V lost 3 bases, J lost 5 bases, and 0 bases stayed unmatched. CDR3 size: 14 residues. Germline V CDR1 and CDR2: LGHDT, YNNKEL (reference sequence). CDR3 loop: CASSQGLADNEQFF. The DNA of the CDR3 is TGTGCCAGCAGCCAGGGACTAGCGGACAATGAGCAGTTCTTC.

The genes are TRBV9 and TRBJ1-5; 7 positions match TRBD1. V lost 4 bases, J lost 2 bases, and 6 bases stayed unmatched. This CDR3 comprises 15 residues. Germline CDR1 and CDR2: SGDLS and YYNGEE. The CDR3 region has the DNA TGTGCCAGCAGCCTGGCAGGGGGTGGCAATCAGCCCCAGCATTTT. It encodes CASSLAGGGNQPQHF.

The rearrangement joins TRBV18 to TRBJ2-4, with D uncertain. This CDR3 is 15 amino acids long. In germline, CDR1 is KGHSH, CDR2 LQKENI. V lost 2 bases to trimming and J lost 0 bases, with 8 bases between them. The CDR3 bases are TGTGCCAGCTCACCAGGAGCCTTAGCCAAAAACATTCAGTACTTC. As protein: CASSPGALAKNIQYF. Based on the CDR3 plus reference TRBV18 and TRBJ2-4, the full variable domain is NAGVMQNPRHLVRRRGQEARLRCSPMKGHSHVYWYRQLPEEGLKFMVYLQKENIIDESGMPKERFSAEFPKEGPSILRIQQVVRGDSAAYFCASSPGALAKNIQYFGAGTRLSVL.